The rows below give T cell receptor beta chains drawn from one sample of a study of response to subunit inactivated influenza vaccine. TCRdb used MiXCR to reprocess the RT-PCR reads, holding one entry per CDR3 protein. The sample contains over 650,000 distinct CDR3 sequences, about a fifth of which appear only once. The sample here was PBMCs from blood, taken approximately 5 days after vaccination. These receptors all stem from a man aged 45-65 years who received an inactivated influenza vaccine. CDR3s include the opening cysteine and the closing phenylalanine or tryptophan. D genes are given only for firm matches. Size values are once, few and many counts, or a class for expanded clones, and some rows have none.

V gene: TRBV7-2
D gene: .
J gene: TRBJ2-1
clone size: few
CDR3 DNA: TGTGCCAGCAGCTCCCCCCCAGCACACAATGAGCAGTTCTTC
CDR3 protein: CASSSPPAHNEQFF

V gene: TRBV10-3
D gene: TRBD2
J gene: TRBJ2-3
clone size: many
CDR3 DNA: TGTGCCATCAGAAAGAGGGGACTAGCGGCGGATTGGAGCACAGATACGCAGTATTTT
CDR3 protein: CAIRKRGLAADWSTDTQYF

V gene: TRBV5-5
D gene: .
J gene: TRBJ2-7
clone size: .
CDR3 DNA: TGTGCCAGCCAACCCCGAACGGGGAGGCAGTACTTC
CDR3 protein: CASQPRTGRQYF

V gene: TRBV11-2
D gene: TRBD1
J gene: TRBJ2-1
clone size: few
CDR3 DNA: TGTGCCAGCAGATATCCGGCTAAAGGACAGGGAGTAATTTACAATGAGCAGTTCTTC
CDR3 protein: CASRYPAKGQGVIYNEQFF

V gene: TRBV29-1
D gene: TRBD2
J gene: TRBJ2-2
clone size: .
CDR3 DNA: TGCAGCGTAATAGGTGCGGGGGACGCCACCGGGGAGCTGTTTTTT
CDR3 protein: CSVIGAGDATGELFF

V gene: TRBV18
D gene: .
J gene: TRBJ2-7
clone size: few
CDR3 DNA: TGTGCCAGCTCACCACAGGTTCAGCGCTCCTACGAGCAGTACTTC
CDR3 protein: CASSPQVQRSYEQYF

V gene: TRBV7-6
D gene: .
J gene: TRBJ2-1
clone size: many
CDR3 DNA: TGTGCCAGCGTCCGTACGGGGTGGGATGAGCAGTTCTTC
CDR3 protein: CASVRTGWDEQFF

V gene: TRBV20-1
D gene: TRBD1
J gene: TRBJ2-2
clone size: .
CDR3 DNA: TGCAGTGCATTACGACAGGGGGCGCACACCGGGGAGCTGTTTTTT
CDR3 protein: CSALRQGAHTGELFF

V gene: TRBV12-3/TRBV12-4
D gene: TRBD2
J gene: TRBJ2-5
clone size: .
CDR3 DNA: TGTGCCAGCAGTTGGGCGGGAGGGGGAGAGACCCAGTACTTC
CDR3 protein: CASSWAGGGETQYF

V gene: TRBV2
D gene: .
J gene: TRBJ2-5
clone size: .
CDR3 DNA: TGTGCCAGCAGCTACCCCGCACAGGGCCAAGAGACCCAGTACTTC
CDR3 protein: CASSYPAQGQETQYF

V gene: TRBV7-4
D gene: .
J gene: TRBJ2-5
clone size: few
CDR3 DNA: TGTGCCAGCAGCTTACGAGAGTTCAAGAGGACCCAGTACTTC
CDR3 protein: CASSLREFKRTQYF

V gene: TRBV12-3/TRBV12-4
D gene: .
J gene: TRBJ2-2
clone size: few
CDR3 DNA: TGTGCCAGCAGTCACTACTTGAACACCGGGGAGCTGTTTTTT
CDR3 protein: CASSHYLNTGELFF

V gene: TRBV12-3/TRBV12-4
D gene: TRBD1
J gene: TRBJ1-6
clone size: .
CDR3 DNA: TGTGCCAGCAGTTTAAGGACAGGGGGAGATTCACCCCTCCACTTT
CDR3 protein: CASSLRTGGDSPLHF

V gene: TRBV25-1
D gene: .
J gene: TRBJ2-3
clone size: many
CDR3 DNA: TGTGCCAGCAGTCCGTTAGATACGCAGTATTTT
CDR3 protein: CASSPLDTQYF

V gene: TRBV5-6
D gene: .
J gene: TRBJ2-7
clone size: once
CDR3 DNA: TGTGCCAGCAGCTTACCACAGGGTATGGGCGAGCAGTACTTC
CDR3 protein: CASSLPQGMGEQYF